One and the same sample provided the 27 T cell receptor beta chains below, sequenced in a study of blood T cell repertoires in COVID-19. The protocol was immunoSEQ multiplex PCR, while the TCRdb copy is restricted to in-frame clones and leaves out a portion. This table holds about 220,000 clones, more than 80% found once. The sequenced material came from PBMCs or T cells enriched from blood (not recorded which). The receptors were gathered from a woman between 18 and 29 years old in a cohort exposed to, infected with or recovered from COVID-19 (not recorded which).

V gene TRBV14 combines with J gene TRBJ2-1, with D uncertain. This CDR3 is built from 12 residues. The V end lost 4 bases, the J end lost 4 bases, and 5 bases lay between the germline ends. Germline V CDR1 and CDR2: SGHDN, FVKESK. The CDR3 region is CASSPSYNEQFF. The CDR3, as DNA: TGTGCCAGCAGCCCTAGTTACAATGAGCAGTTCTTC.

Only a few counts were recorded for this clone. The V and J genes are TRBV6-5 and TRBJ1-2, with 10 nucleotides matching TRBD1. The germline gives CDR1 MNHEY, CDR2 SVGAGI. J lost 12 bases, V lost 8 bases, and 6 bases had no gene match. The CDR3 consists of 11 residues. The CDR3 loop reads CASGQGGHNTF. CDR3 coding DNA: TGTGCCAGCGGACAGGGGGGACATAACACCTTC.

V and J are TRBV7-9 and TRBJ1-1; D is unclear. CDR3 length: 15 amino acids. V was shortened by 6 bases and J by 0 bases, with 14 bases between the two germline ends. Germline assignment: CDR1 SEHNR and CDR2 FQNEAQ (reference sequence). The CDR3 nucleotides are TGTGCCAGCAGTGGAGGCGTCAGCCTGAACACTGAAGCTTTCTTT. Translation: CASSGGVSLNTEAFF.

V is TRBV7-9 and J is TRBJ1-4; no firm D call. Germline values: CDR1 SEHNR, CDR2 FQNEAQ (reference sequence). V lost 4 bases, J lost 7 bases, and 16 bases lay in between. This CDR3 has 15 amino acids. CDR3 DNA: TGTGCCAGCAGCTCGCGGACCCGGAGCGGTGAAAAACTGTTTTTT. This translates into CASSSRTRSGEKLFF.

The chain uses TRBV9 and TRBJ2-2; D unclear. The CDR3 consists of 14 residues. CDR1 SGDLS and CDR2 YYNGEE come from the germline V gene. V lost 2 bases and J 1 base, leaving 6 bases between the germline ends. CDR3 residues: CASSVKWNTGELFF. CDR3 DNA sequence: TGTGCCAGCAGCGTTAAATGGAACACCGGGGAGCTGTTTTTT.

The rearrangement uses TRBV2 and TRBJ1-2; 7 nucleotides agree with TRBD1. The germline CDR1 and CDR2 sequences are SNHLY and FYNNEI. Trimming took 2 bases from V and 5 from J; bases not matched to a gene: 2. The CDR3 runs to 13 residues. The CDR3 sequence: CASSERQGYGYTF. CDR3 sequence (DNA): TGTGCCAGCAGTGAAAGACAGGGTTATGGCTACACCTTC.

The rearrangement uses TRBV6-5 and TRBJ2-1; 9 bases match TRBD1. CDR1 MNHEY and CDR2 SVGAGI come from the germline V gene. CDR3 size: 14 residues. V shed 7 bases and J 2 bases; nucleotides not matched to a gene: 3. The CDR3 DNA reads TGTGCCAGCACCCGGACAGGGGCCTACAATGAGCAGTTCTTC. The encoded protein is CASTRTGAYNEQFF.

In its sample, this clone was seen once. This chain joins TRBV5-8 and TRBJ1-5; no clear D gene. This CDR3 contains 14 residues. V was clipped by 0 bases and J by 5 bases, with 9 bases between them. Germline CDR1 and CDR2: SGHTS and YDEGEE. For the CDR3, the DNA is TGTGCCAGCAGCTTGGAGGCGGGCTATCAGCCCCAGCATTTT. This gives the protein CASSLEAGYQPQHF.

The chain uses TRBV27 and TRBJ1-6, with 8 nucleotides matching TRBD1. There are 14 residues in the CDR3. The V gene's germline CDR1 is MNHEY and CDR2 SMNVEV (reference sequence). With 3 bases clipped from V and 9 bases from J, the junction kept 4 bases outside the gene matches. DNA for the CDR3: TGTGCCAGCAGTTTCGGACAGGGTGGTTCACCCCTCCACTTT. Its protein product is CASSFGQGGSPLHF.

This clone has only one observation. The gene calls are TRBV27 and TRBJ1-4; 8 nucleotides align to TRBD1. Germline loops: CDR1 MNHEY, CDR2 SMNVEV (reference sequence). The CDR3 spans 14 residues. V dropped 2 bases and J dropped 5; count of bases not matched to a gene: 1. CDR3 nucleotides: TGTGCCAGCAGTTTACAGGGGGCGAATGAAAAACTGTTTTTT. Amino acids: CASSLQGANEKLFF.

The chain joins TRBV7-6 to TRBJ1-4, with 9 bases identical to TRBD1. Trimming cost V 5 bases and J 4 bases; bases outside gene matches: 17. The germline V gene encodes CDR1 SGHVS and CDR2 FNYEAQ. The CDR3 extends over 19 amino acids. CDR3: CASSHERDRVRGYNEKLFF. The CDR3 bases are TGTGCCAGCAGCCACGAACGGGACAGGGTACGCGGGTATAATGAAAAACTGTTTTTT.

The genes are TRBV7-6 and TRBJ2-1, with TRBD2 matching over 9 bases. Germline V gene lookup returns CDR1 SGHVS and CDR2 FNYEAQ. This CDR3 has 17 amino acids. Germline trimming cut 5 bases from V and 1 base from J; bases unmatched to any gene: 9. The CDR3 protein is CASSDNRGRVSYNEQFF. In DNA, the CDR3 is TGTGCCAGCAGCGATAATCGCGGGAGGGTTTCCTACAATGAGCAGTTCTTC.

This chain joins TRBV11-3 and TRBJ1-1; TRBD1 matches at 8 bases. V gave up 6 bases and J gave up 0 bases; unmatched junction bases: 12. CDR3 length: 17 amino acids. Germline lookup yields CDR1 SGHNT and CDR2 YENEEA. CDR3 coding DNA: TGTGCCAGCAGAGAACCCCGACAGGGGCGTATGAACACTGAAGCTTTCTTT. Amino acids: CASREPRQGRMNTEAFF.

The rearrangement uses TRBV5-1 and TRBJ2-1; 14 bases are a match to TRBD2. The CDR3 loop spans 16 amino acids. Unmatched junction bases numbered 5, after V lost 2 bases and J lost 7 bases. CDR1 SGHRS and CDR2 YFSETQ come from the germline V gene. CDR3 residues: CASSFSGTSGRNEQFF. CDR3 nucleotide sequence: TGCGCCAGCAGCTTTTCCGGGACTAGCGGGAGAAATGAGCAGTTCTTC.

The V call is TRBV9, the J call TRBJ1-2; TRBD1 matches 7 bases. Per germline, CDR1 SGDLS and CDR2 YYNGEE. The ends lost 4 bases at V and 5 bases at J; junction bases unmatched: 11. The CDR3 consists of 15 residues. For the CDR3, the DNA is TGTGCCAGCAGCCCTCAGGGGGTAGGGCCATATGGCTACACCTTC. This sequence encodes CASSPQGVGPYGYTF. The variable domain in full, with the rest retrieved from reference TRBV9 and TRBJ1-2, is DSGVTQTPKHLITATGQRVTLRCSPRSGDLSVYWYQQSLDQGLQFLIQYYNGEERAKGNILERFSAQQFPDLHSELNLSSLELGDSALYFCASSPQGVGPYGYTFGSGTRLTVV.

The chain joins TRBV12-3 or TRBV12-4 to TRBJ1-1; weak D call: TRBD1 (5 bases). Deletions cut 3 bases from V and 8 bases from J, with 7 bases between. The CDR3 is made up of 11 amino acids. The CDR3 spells CASSFPGEAFF. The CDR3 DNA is TGTGCCAGCAGTTTCCCAGGGGAAGCTTTCTTT.

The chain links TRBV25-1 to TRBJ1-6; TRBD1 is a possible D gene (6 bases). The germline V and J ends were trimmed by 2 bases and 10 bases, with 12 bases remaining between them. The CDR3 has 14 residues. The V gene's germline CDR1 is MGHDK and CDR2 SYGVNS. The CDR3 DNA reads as TGTGCCAGCAGTGAACAGGGGCAAGGATCACCCCTCCACTTT. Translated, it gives CASSEQGQGSPLHF.

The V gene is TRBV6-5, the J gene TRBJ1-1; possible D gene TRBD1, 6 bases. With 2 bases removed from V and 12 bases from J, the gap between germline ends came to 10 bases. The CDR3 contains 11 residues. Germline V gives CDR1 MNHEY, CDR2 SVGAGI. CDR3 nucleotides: TGTGCCAGCAGTTACGTGGGGGCTTCTTTCTTT. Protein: CASSYVGASFF.

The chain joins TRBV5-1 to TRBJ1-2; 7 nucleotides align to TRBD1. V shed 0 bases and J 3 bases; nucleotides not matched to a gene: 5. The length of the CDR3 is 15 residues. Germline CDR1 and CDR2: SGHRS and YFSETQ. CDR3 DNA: TGCGCCAGCAGCTTGGGTACAGGGGTAGACTATGGCTACACCTTC. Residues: CASSLGTGVDYGYTF.

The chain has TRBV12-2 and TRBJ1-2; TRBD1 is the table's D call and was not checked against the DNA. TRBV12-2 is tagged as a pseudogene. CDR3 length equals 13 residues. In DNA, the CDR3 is TGTGCAAGTCGCTTAGTGGAACTGGGACACTACACCTTC. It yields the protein CASRLVELGHYTF.

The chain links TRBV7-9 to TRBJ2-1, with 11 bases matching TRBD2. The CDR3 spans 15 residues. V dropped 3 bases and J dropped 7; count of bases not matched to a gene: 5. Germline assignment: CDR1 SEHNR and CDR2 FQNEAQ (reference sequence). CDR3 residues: CASSLGLADGNEQFF. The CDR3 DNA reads TGTGCCAGCAGCTTGGGACTAGCGGACGGGAATGAGCAGTTCTTC.

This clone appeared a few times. The CDR3 sequence: CASSQGREVDEQYF. DNA for the CDR3: TGCGCCAGCAGCCAAGGACGGGAGGTCGACGAGCAGTACTTC. J is TRBJ2-7 and V is TRBV4-1; 7 nucleotides match TRBD2. After removal of 1 base from V and 5 bases from J, the junction contained 5 bases not matched to a gene. Germline CDR1 is MGHRA and CDR2 is YSYEKL. The CDR3 runs 14 residues.

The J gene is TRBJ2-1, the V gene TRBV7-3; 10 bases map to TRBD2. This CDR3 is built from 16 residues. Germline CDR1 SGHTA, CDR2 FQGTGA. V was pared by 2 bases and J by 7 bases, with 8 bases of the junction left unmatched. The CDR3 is CASSLSGLAGVNEQFF. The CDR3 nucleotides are TGTGCCAGCAGCTTATCAGGGCTAGCGGGAGTTAATGAGCAGTTCTTC.

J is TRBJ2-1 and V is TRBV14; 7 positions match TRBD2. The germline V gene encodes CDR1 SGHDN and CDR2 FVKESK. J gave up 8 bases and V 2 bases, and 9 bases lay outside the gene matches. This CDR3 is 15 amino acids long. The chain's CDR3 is CASSQRGGTTDEQFF. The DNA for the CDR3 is TGTGCCAGCAGCCAAAGGGGTGGGACTACCGATGAGCAGTTCTTC.

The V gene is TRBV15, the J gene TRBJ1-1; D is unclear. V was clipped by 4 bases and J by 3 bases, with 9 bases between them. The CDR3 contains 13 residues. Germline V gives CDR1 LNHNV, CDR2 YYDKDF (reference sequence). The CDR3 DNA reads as TGTGCCACCAGCACGCGCGGGGACACTGAAGCTTTCTTT. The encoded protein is CATSTRGDTEAFF.

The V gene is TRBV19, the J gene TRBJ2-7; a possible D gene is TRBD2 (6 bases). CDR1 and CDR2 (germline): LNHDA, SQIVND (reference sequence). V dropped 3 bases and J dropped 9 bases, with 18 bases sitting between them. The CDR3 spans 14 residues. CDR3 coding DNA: TGTGCCAGTAGTATCGGCGGGAATTTGGCTTTGCAGTACTTC. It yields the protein CASSIGGNLALQYF.

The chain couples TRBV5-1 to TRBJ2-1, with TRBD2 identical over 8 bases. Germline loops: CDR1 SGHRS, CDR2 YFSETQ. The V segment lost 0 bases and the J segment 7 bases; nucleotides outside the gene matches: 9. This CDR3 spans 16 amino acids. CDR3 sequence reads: CASSLAGAGGGNEQFF. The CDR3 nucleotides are TGCGCCAGCAGCTTGGCGGGGGCGGGAGGAGGGAATGAGCAGTTCTTC.